These 23 T cell receptor beta chains were sequenced from one sample in a study of blood T cell repertoires in COVID-19 (dated by TCRdb to the early 2020s). The receptor library was made with the immunoSEQ multiplex PCR assay. TCRdb re-hosts the immuneACCESS table, in-frame sequences only. Its copies lack some clones; in the studies checked, an unresolved V gene accounts for under half of them, and the cause for the rest is not known. The sample data list 55,000 to 80,000 clones, and roughly 71% of these were observed just once. The ten largest make up 28% of the sample. Input material: peripheral blood. These receptor sequences come from a woman older than 75 with acute or convalescent COVID-19.

This rearrangement joins TRBV16 to TRBJ2-1; no reliable D call. The V gene lost 0 bases and the J gene lost 1 base, with 19 bases spanning the gap. From germline, CDR1 is KGHSY and CDR2 FQNENV. The CDR3 runs 19 residues. The CDR3 region has the DNA TGTGCCAGCAGCCAATCAAATCCCTCCGCCAGGCAGTCCTACAATGAGCAGTTCTTC. It specifies CASSQSNPSARQSYNEQFF. Based on the CDR3 plus reference TRBV16 and TRBJ2-1, the full variable domain is GEEVAQTPKHLVRGEGQKAKLYCAPIKGHSYVFWYQQVLKNEFKFLISFQNENVFDETGMPKERFSAKCLPNSPCSLEIQATKLEDSAVYFCASSQSNPSARQSYNEQFFGPGTRLTVL.

This clone has only one observation. The chain recombines TRBV19 with TRBJ2-2; TRBD1 might be the D (5 bases). The V gene's germline CDR1 is LNHDA and CDR2 SQIVND (reference sequence). This CDR3 comprises 15 residues. Trimming took 3 bases from V and 7 from J, leaving 15 bases between them. As DNA, the CDR3 is TGTGCCAGTAGTATTGACAGTTCCGGTATCGGGGAGCTGTTTTTT. Its translation is CASSIDSSGIGELFF.

The V and J genes are TRBV7-9 and TRBJ2-1, with D perhaps matching TRBD1 (6 bases). Germline V gene lookup returns CDR1 SEHNR and CDR2 FQNEAQ (reference sequence). This CDR3 region has 13 residues. The ends were cut back, 6 bases at V and 7 bases at J, with 13 bases in the middle. The chain's CDR3 is CASRKGEWNEQFF. The CDR3 DNA reads as TGTGCCAGCAGAAAGGGGGAATGGAATGAGCAGTTCTTC.

The chain couples TRBV12-3 or TRBV12-4 to TRBJ2-7, with a tentative D call TRBD2 (6 bases). V was cut by 7 bases and J by 7 bases, with 14 bases left in between. This CDR3 is 12 amino acids long. CDR3 nucleotide sequence: TGTGCCAGCAATCGGGGGTTGGAAGAGCAGTACTTC. This gives the protein CASNRGLEEQYF.

The chain has TRBV5-1 and TRBJ2-7; TRBD2 might be the D (6 bases). Germline V lookup: CDR1 SGHRS, CDR2 YFSETQ. This CDR3 has 13 residues. Deletions cut 2 bases from V and 3 bases from J, with 9 bases between. The CDR3 sequence: CASSLEGLYEQYF. In DNA form, the CDR3 reads TGCGCCAGCAGCTTAGAGGGACTCTACGAGCAGTACTTC.

V gene TRBV7-9 combines with J gene TRBJ1-5; a weak D match, TRBD1 (6 bases). The CDR3 loop spans 14 amino acids. Trimming removed 4 bases from V and 3 bases from J, with 10 bases in between. Germline V lookup: CDR1 SEHNR, CDR2 FQNEAQ (reference sequence). The CDR3 spells CASSSGTFNQPQHF. DNA for the CDR3: TGTGCCAGCAGCTCCGGGACATTCAATCAGCCCCAGCATTTT.

V is TRBV3-1 (or the pseudogene TRBV3-2) and J is TRBJ2-5; no clear D gene. The CDR3 is made up of 11 amino acids. Germline loops: CDR1 LGHDT, CDR2 YNNKEL (reference sequence). V shed 3 bases and J shed 4 bases, with 3 bases lying between them. The CDR3 is CASSQRETQYF. The CDR3 region has the DNA TGTGCCAGCAGCCAGAGAGAGACCCAGTACTTC.

The chain is built from TRBV7-9 and TRBJ2-1; TRBD1 agrees at 9 bases. The CDR3 is made up of 16 amino acids. Trimming cost V 5 bases and J 5 bases; bases outside gene matches: 10. Per germline, CDR1 SEHNR and CDR2 FQNEAQ (reference sequence). The CDR3 DNA is TGTGCCAGCAGCACGCCCCCGCGGGACAGGGACAATGAGCAGTTCTTC. Its translation is CASSTPPRDRDNEQFF.

In this sample, this clone turned up once. The gene calls are TRBV10-3 and TRBJ1-1; 8 bases are shared with TRBD1. The V and J ends lost 0 bases and 0 bases, in that order; junction bases with no gene match: 3. The CDR3 has 16 residues. CDR1 ENHRY and CDR2 SYGVKD come from the germline V gene. The CDR3 spells CAISESTGGMNTEAFF. The CDR3 DNA follows: TGTGCCATCAGTGAGTCCACAGGGGGAATGAACACTGAAGCTTTCTTT.

This clone appeared once. The V gene is TRBV11-2, the J gene TRBJ2-7; 8 bases match TRBD2. The V segment lost 7 bases and the J segment 7 bases; nucleotides outside the gene matches: 9. This CDR3 spans 13 amino acids. The germline V gene has CDR1 SGHAT and CDR2 FQNNGV. In nucleotides, the CDR3 is TGTGCCAGCATGGGACTAGAGCTTGGGGAGCAGTACTTC. It encodes CASMGLELGEQYF. Full variable domain (missing parts from reference TRBV11-2 and TRBJ2-7): EAGVAQSPRYKIIEKRQSVAFWCNPISGHATLYWYQQILGQGPKLLIQFQNNGVVDDSQLPKDRFSAERLKGVDSTLKIQPAKLEDSAVYLCASMGLELGEQYFGPGTRLTVT.

This rearrangement joins TRBV5-1 to TRBJ2-7, with 11 bases aligning to TRBD2. The trim removed 0 bases at V and 4 bases at J, leaving 3 bases unmatched. Germline loops: CDR1 SGHRS, CDR2 YFSETQ. The CDR3 is 15 amino acids. The CDR3 loop is CASSLGTSGLYEQYF. Written as DNA, the CDR3 is TGCGCCAGCAGCTTGGGGACTAGCGGGCTTTACGAGCAGTACTTC.

V gene TRBV24-1 combines with J gene TRBJ2-5, with a tentative D call TRBD2 (5 bases). Trimming pared 3 bases from V and 7 bases from J, leaving 17 bases between. The CDR3 contains 15 residues. CDR1 KGHDR and CDR2 SFDVKD come from the germline V gene. CDR3: CATSDPVFGVATQYF. CDR3 sequence (DNA): TGTGCCACCAGTGATCCTGTTTTCGGGGTGGCGACCCAGTACTTC.

This chain uses TRBV6-2 or TRBV6-3 with TRBJ2-5; tentatively, D is TRBD2 (5 bases). CDR3 size: 13 residues. V dropped 7 bases and J dropped 4 bases, with 13 bases sitting between them. Germline V gene data show CDR1 as MNHEY and CDR2 as SVGEGT. For the CDR3, the DNA is TGTGCCAGCACCCCCTGGGCGGGAGAGACCCAGTACTTC. This translates into CASTPWAGETQYF.

The chain couples TRBV7-3 to TRBJ1-6; tentative D call: TRBD1 (5 bases). Trimming left V 5 bases short and J 4 bases short, with 9 bases between. Per the germline V gene, CDR1 is SGHTA and CDR2 is FQGTGA. The CDR3 loop spans 14 amino acids. The CDR3 loop reads CASSAGGYNSPLHF. The CDR3 DNA follows: TGTGCCAGCAGCGCCGGGGGGTATAATTCACCCCTCCACTTT.

The CDR3 coding sequence is TGTGCCAGCGGCTACAGCTCTGGGGCCAACGTCCTGACTTTC. Its protein product is CASGYSSGANVLTF. The chain has TRBV28 and TRBJ2-6; D is unclear. Germline-derived CDR1 and CDR2 are MDHEN and SYDVKM. CDR3 length: 14 amino acids. Deletions cut 8 bases from V and 0 bases from J, with 8 bases between.

This chain joins TRBV20-1 and TRBJ1-5, with no clear D. The CDR3 loop spans 14 amino acids. Germline assignment: CDR1 DFQATT and CDR2 SNEGSKA (reference sequence). V shed 3 bases and J shed 4 bases, with 13 bases lying between them. For the CDR3, the DNA is TGCAGTGCTAGTGAGGCGCGGGGTAATCAGCCCCAGCATTTT. Its translation: CSASEARGNQPQHF.

In regard to this clone: At one boundary the junction diverges from the germline segment, which might be a read error. This chain uses TRBV28 with TRBJ2-5; D gene ambiguous. Germline assignment: CDR1 MDHEN and CDR2 SYDVKM. The CDR3 sequence is 11 residues long. The DNA of the CDR3 is TGTGCCAGCAGTTACCAGGAGACCCAGTACTTC. Translating it yields CASSYQETQYF.

This clone was detected a few times. This rearrangement joins TRBV4-1 to TRBJ2-7, with D possibly TRBD2 on 5 matching bases. The length of the CDR3 is 14 residues. CDR1 and CDR2 (germline): MGHRA, YSYEKL. V lost 6 bases, J lost 5 bases, and 17 bases lay in between. The DNA of the CDR3 is TGCGCCAGCAGGGCGAGGGCCCTTTCGGACGAGCAGTACTTC. It codes for CASRARALSDEQYF.

CDR3 nucleotide sequence: TGTGCCAGCAGCTTACTAGGAATCAACACTGAAGCTTTCTTT. As protein: CASSLLGINTEAFF. The V gene is TRBV7-2, the J gene TRBJ1-1; no clear D. V was cut by 2 bases and J by 2 bases, with 9 bases left in between. CDR3 length: 14 residues. Germline CDR1 and CDR2: SGHTA and FQGNSA.

V gene TRBV6-5 combines with J gene TRBJ2-5; D may be TRBD1 (6 bases). CDR1 and CDR2 from the germline V gene are MNHEY and SVGAGI. This CDR3 has 13 amino acids. Deletions cut 6 bases from V and 4 bases from J, with 12 bases between. CDR3 DNA: TGTGCCAGCAGACCCCGAGGGGGAGAGACCCAGTACTTC. Amino acid sequence: CASRPRGGETQYF.

This clone was observed a handful of times. This chain connects TRBV16 to TRBJ1-3; D remains unclear. The CDR3 is 14 amino acids. Trimming took off 3 bases at V and 3 bases at J, with 9 bases between the two ends. In germline, CDR1 is KGHSY, CDR2 FQNENV. The CDR3 is CASSHQPGGNTIYF. In nucleotides, the CDR3 is TGTGCCAGCAGCCACCAACCCGGTGGAAACACCATATATTTT.

The chain has TRBV4-2 and TRBJ2-7, with 10 bases fitting TRBD2. The germline V gene encodes CDR1 LGHNA and CDR2 YNFKEQ. The junction had 5 bases not matched to a gene; V was cut back by 1 base and J by 5 bases. The CDR3 covers 15 residues. The CDR3 nucleotides read TGTGCCAGCAGCCAAGCACCTAGCGGGAGTCACGAGCAGTACTTC. Its translation: CASSQAPSGSHEQYF.

This chain uses TRBV10-3 with TRBJ2-1; 8 nucleotides line up with TRBD2. The junction had 3 bases not matched to a gene; V was cut back by 4 bases and J by 4 bases. The CDR3 runs to 14 residues. Germline-derived CDR1 and CDR2 are ENHRY and SYGVKD. The CDR3 nucleotides are TGTGCCATCAGTGTCGGGGGGGGATACAATGAGCAGTTCTTC. As protein: CAISVGGGYNEQFF.